This is a list of T cell receptor beta chains from one sample in a study of OX40 agonist ivuxolimab in advanced cancers. The data were produced by immunoSEQ multiplex PCR, yet TCRdb's version contains in-frame clones alone and is incomplete. Of roughly 48,000 clones detected, just under 90% appear once; the ten largest clones hold around a tenth. This sample comprised CD4+ or CD8+ T cells sorted from blood, obtained in a trial of the OX40 agonist ivuxolimab. These receptors originate from an adult with an advanced solid tumor such as melanoma, head and neck, liver or kidney cancer. Both conserved end residues are part of each CDR3. The D gene is left open where the match is weak. Some rows mark clone size as missing; the rest say once, few, many or name a class of expanded clone.

d_call: TRBD1; j_call: TRBJ1-5; v_call: TRBV4-2; clone_size: NA; cdr3_aa: CASSQRQGWSNQPQHF; cdr3_nt: TGTGCCAGCAGCCAGAGACAGGGTTGGAGCAATCAGCCCCAGCATTTT
d_call: NA; j_call: TRBJ2-7; v_call: TRBV4-3; clone_size: NA; cdr3_aa: CASSQDRYYEQYF; cdr3_nt: TGCGCCAGCAGCCAAGATAGATACTACGAGCAGTACTTC
d_call: NA; j_call: TRBJ2-7; v_call: TRBV15; clone_size: once; cdr3_aa: CATSIGREQYF; cdr3_nt: TGTGCCACCAGCATCGGACGCGAGCAGTACTTC
d_call: NA; j_call: TRBJ2-7; v_call: TRBV9; clone_size: NA; cdr3_aa: CASSVASDYEQYF; cdr3_nt: TGTGCCAGCAGCGTAGCGTCCGACTACGAGCAGTACTTC
d_call: NA; j_call: TRBJ2-5; v_call: TRBV15; clone_size: NA; cdr3_aa: CATSSGAQETQYF; cdr3_nt: TGTGCCACCAGCAGTGGGGCACAAGAGACCCAGTACTTC
d_call: TRBD1; j_call: TRBJ1-3; v_call: TRBV25-1; clone_size: NA; cdr3_aa: CASGTNRGRYGNTIYF; cdr3_nt: TGTGCCAGCGGTACGAACAGGGGTCGGTATGGAAACACCATATATTTT
d_call: NA; j_call: TRBJ2-1; v_call: TRBV6-6; clone_size: NA; cdr3_aa: CASSYGPGPNEQFF; cdr3_nt: TGTGCCAGCAGTTACGGTCCAGGACCCAATGAGCAGTTCTTC
d_call: TRBD2; j_call: TRBJ2-1; v_call: TRBV9; clone_size: NA; cdr3_aa: CASSVVGGTSGDEQFF; cdr3_nt: TGTGCCAGCAGCGTAGTAGGCGGGACTAGTGGAGATGAGCAGTTCTTC
d_call: TRBD1; j_call: TRBJ1-3; v_call: TRBV7-9; clone_size: NA; cdr3_aa: CASSLLLGQSWSGNTIYF; cdr3_nt: TGTGCCAGCAGCTTATTATTGGGACAGAGTTGGTCTGGAAACACCATATATTTT
d_call: TRBD1; j_call: TRBJ1-1; v_call: TRBV11-2; clone_size: NA; cdr3_aa: CASSLDGPGTGAYRGTEAFF; cdr3_nt: TGTGCCAGCAGCTTAGATGGTCCAGGGACAGGGGCCTACCGAGGCACTGAAGCTTTCTTT
d_call: NA; j_call: TRBJ1-1; v_call: TRBV7-9; clone_size: NA; cdr3_aa: CASSLGGSDTEAFF; cdr3_nt: TGTGCCAGCAGCTTAGGCGGCTCGGACACTGAAGCTTTCTTT
d_call: NA; j_call: TRBJ1-1; v_call: TRBV4-1; clone_size: NA; cdr3_aa: CASSHDSFGNTEAFF; cdr3_nt: TGCGCCAGCAGCCACGACAGTTTCGGGAACACTGAAGCTTTCTTT
d_call: NA; j_call: TRBJ2-7; v_call: TRBV29-1; clone_size: NA; cdr3_aa: CSVEKTYEQYF; cdr3_nt: TGCAGCGTTGAAAAAACGTACGAGCAGTACTTC
d_call: TRBD1; j_call: TRBJ1-2; v_call: TRBV4-3; clone_size: NA; cdr3_aa: CASSQEGTGASYGYTF; cdr3_nt: TGCGCCAGCAGCCAAGAGGGGACAGGTGCTTCCTATGGCTACACCTTC
d_call: NA; j_call: TRBJ2-3; v_call: TRBV4-2; clone_size: NA; cdr3_aa: CASSQFESSPDTQYF; cdr3_nt: TGTGCCAGCAGCCAATTCGAGTCTTCCCCAGATACGCAGTATTTT
d_call: TRBD1; j_call: TRBJ2-1; v_call: TRBV6-4; clone_size: NA; cdr3_aa: CASSDGTAPTEQFF; cdr3_nt: TGTGCCAGCAGTGACGGGACAGCCCCCACTGAGCAGTTCTTC
d_call: TRBD2; j_call: TRBJ2-7; v_call: TRBV13; clone_size: NA; cdr3_aa: CASSLGTSGDRLEQYF; cdr3_nt: TGTGCCAGCAGCCTAGGGACTAGCGGAGACCGTCTCGAGCAGTACTTC
d_call: NA; j_call: TRBJ1-4; v_call: TRBV27; clone_size: NA; cdr3_aa: CAVLGEKLFF; cdr3_nt: TGTGCCGTCCTGGGTGAAAAACTGTTTTTT
d_call: NA; j_call: TRBJ2-1; v_call: TRBV30; clone_size: NA; cdr3_aa: CAWSGGYNEQFF; cdr3_nt: TGTGCCTGGAGTGGCGGCTACAATGAGCAGTTCTTC
d_call: TRBD2; j_call: TRBJ2-7; v_call: TRBV7-9; clone_size: NA; cdr3_aa: CASSPRGTAGGYEQYF; cdr3_nt: TGTGCCAGCAGCCCGAGGGGGACGGCGGGGGGATACGAGCAGTACTTC
d_call: NA; j_call: TRBJ1-1; v_call: TRBV5-1; clone_size: once; cdr3_aa: CASSLDGQQLNTEAFF; cdr3_nt: TGCGCCAGCAGCTTGGACGGCCAGCAATTGAACACTGAAGCTTTCTTT
d_call: NA; j_call: TRBJ1-2; v_call: TRBV5-5; clone_size: few; cdr3_aa: CASSFMDDVNYGYTF; cdr3_nt: TGTGCCAGCAGCTTTATGGACGATGTCAACTATGGCTACACCTTC
d_call: NA; j_call: TRBJ1-1; v_call: TRBV4-2; clone_size: NA; cdr3_aa: CASSQKGTTEAFF; cdr3_nt: TGTGCCAGCAGCCAAAAAGGGACCACTGAAGCTTTCTTT
d_call: NA; j_call: TRBJ2-2; v_call: TRBV6-5; clone_size: NA; cdr3_aa: CASSLMGGPGELFF; cdr3_nt: TGTGCCAGCAGTTTGATGGGGGGCCCCGGGGAGCTGTTTTTT
d_call: NA; j_call: TRBJ1-1; v_call: TRBV7-8; clone_size: NA; cdr3_aa: CASSLGGTTEAFF; cdr3_nt: TGTGCCAGCAGCTTAGGGGGTACGACTGAAGCTTTCTTT
d_call: NA; j_call: TRBJ1-1; v_call: TRBV4-3; clone_size: NA; cdr3_aa: CASSQGTRGLRDTEAFF; cdr3_nt: TGCGCCAGCAGCCAAGGGACGAGGGGTTTACGGGACACTGAAGCTTTCTTT
d_call: NA; j_call: TRBJ1-2; v_call: TRBV19; clone_size: NA; cdr3_aa: CASKVSGLYGYTF; cdr3_nt: TGTGCCAGTAAAGTGTCGGGGTTGTATGGCTACACCTTC
d_call: TRBD1; j_call: TRBJ1-1; v_call: TRBV19; clone_size: NA; cdr3_aa: CASSKGVTGPWMNTEAFF; cdr3_nt: TGTGCCAGTAGTAAAGGCGTGACAGGGCCATGGATGAACACTGAAGCTTTCTTT
d_call: TRBD2; j_call: TRBJ2-1; v_call: TRBV13; clone_size: NA; cdr3_aa: CASSGSSGRAIYNEQFF; cdr3_nt: TGTGCCAGCAGCGGATCTAGCGGGAGGGCCATTTACAATGAGCAGTTCTTC
d_call: TRBD1; j_call: TRBJ1-5; v_call: TRBV7-2; clone_size: NA; cdr3_aa: CASSPDRGANQPQHF; cdr3_nt: TGTGCCAGCAGCCCCGACAGGGGGGCTAATCAGCCCCAGCATTTT
d_call: NA; j_call: TRBJ2-5; v_call: TRBV29-1; clone_size: NA; cdr3_aa: CSVGGLDQETQYF; cdr3_nt: TGCAGCGTTGGCGGACTGGACCAAGAGACCCAGTACTTC
d_call: NA; j_call: TRBJ1-2; v_call: TRBV4-1; clone_size: NA; cdr3_aa: CASSQDNVISYGYTF; cdr3_nt: TGCGCCAGCAGCCAAGACAACGTAATTTCCTATGGCTACACCTTC
d_call: NA; j_call: TRBJ1-5; v_call: TRBV4-3; clone_size: NA; cdr3_aa: CASSQAAVNQPQHF; cdr3_nt: TGCGCCAGCAGCCAAGCGGCAGTCAATCAGCCCCAGCATTTT
d_call: TRBD1; j_call: TRBJ1-1; v_call: TRBV9; clone_size: NA; cdr3_aa: CASSVNPDRGNTEAFF; cdr3_nt: TGTGCCAGCAGCGTAAACCCCGACAGGGGTAACACTGAAGCTTTCTTT
d_call: TRBD1; j_call: TRBJ2-7; v_call: TRBV6-5; clone_size: NA; cdr3_aa: CASSPTGTVFYEQYF; cdr3_nt: TGTGCCAGCAGTCCCACCGGGACAGTGTTCTACGAGCAGTACTTC
d_call: NA; j_call: TRBJ2-7; v_call: TRBV15; clone_size: NA; cdr3_aa: CATSRGGLYEQYF; cdr3_nt: TGTGCCACCAGTCGTGGGGGTCTCTACGAGCAGTACTTC
d_call: NA; j_call: TRBJ1-1; v_call: TRBV7-6; clone_size: NA; cdr3_aa: CASSVERVGPFGDTEAFF; cdr3_nt: TGTGCCAGCAGCGTAGAGAGAGTGGGACCTTTCGGGGACACTGAAGCTTTCTTT
d_call: TRBD1; j_call: TRBJ2-2; v_call: TRBV14; clone_size: NA; cdr3_aa: CASSQYRGAGELFF; cdr3_nt: TGTGCCAGCAGCCAGTACAGGGGGGCCGGGGAGCTGTTTTTT
d_call: TRBD1; j_call: TRBJ1-2; v_call: TRBV7-9; clone_size: NA; cdr3_aa: CASSYRDRDDYGYTF; cdr3_nt: TGTGCCAGCAGCTACCGGGACAGGGATGACTATGGCTACACCTTC
d_call: NA; j_call: TRBJ2-2; v_call: TRBV9; clone_size: NA; cdr3_aa: CASSVAGYANTGELFF; cdr3_nt: TGTGCCAGCAGCGTTGCCGGTTACGCGAACACCGGGGAGCTGTTTTTT
d_call: NA; j_call: TRBJ2-1; v_call: TRBV6-5; clone_size: NA; cdr3_aa: CASTQLEDNEQFF; cdr3_nt: TGTGCCAGCACCCAACTAGAGGACAATGAGCAGTTCTTC